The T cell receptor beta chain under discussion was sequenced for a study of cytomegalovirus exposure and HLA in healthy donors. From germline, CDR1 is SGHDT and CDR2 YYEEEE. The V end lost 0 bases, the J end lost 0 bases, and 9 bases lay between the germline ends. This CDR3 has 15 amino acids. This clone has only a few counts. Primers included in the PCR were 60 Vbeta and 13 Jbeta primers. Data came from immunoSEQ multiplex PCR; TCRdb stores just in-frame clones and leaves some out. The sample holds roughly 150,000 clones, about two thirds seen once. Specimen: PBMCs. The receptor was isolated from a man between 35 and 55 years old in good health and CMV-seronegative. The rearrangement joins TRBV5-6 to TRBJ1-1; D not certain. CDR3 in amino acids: CASSLAGVVNTEAFF. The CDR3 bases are TGTGCCAGCAGCTTGGCCGGGGTTGTGAACACTGAAGCTTTCTTT.